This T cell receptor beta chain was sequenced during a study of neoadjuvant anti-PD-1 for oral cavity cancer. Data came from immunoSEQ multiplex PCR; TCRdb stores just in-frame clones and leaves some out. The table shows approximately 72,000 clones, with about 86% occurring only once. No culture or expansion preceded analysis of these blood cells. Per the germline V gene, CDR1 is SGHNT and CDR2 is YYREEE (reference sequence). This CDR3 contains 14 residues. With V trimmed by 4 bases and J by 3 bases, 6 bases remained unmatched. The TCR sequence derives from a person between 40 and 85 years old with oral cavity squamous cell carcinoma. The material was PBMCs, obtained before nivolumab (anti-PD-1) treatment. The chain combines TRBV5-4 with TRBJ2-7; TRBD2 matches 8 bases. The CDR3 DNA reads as TGTGCCAGCAGCGACCGGGGGGGACGCTACGAGCAGTACTTC. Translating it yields CASSDRGGRYEQYF.